Shown below are 5 T cell receptor beta chains from a single sample sequenced in a study of cytomegalovirus exposure and HLA in healthy donors. In the PCR, 60 Vbeta and 13 Jbeta primers were used. The protocol was immunoSEQ multiplex PCR, while the TCRdb copy is restricted to in-frame clones and leaves out a portion. The table lists about 95,000 clones, around four fifths of them singletons. Sequencing was done on a sample of PBMCs. These receptors were taken from a woman between 35 and 50 years old in good health and CMV-seropositive.

This clone was seen only a few times. The chain carries TRBV7-2 and TRBJ2-3; D is unclear. The germline V gene has CDR1 SGHTA and CDR2 FQGNSA. There are 11 residues in the CDR3. The V gene lost 2 bases and the J gene lost 10 bases, with 7 bases spanning the gap. The CDR3 nucleotides read TGTGCCAGCAGCTTACGAGGCCCGCAGTATTTT. This translates into CASSLRGPQYF.

This sequence joins TRBV5-1 and TRBJ1-1, with no clear D. Per germline, CDR1 SGHRS and CDR2 YFSETQ. Trimming stripped 2 bases from V and 1 base from J, with 6 bases between. The length of the CDR3 is 13 residues. The CDR3 protein is CASSLSTNTEAFF. CDR3 coding DNA: TGCGCCAGCAGCTTAAGCACGAACACTGAAGCTTTCTTT.

J is TRBJ1-1 and V is TRBV2, with D unclear. The CDR3 length is 14 residues. With 6 bases removed from V and 1 base from J, the gap between germline ends came to 12 bases. The germline V gene has CDR1 SNHLY and CDR2 FYNNEI. CDR3 region: CASRRDSGNTEAFF. The DNA for the CDR3 is TGTGCCAGCAGGAGGGATTCGGGGAACACTGAAGCTTTCTTT.

The genes are TRBV5-1 and TRBJ2-1; 8 nucleotides line up with TRBD1. This CDR3 is built from 15 residues. Germline CDR1 SGHRS, CDR2 YFSETQ. J lost 3 bases, V lost 4 bases, and 6 bases had no gene match. CDR3 residues: CASSRGQASYNEQFF. CDR3 DNA sequence: TGCGCCAGCAGCAGGGGACAGGCGAGCTACAATGAGCAGTTCTTC.

The chain employs TRBV27 and TRBJ2-7, with D possibly matching TRBD2 (6 bases). Trimming took off 2 bases at V and 2 bases at J, with 10 bases between the two ends. The length of the CDR3 is 14 residues. In germline, CDR1 is MNHEY, CDR2 SMNVEV (reference sequence). The CDR3 spells CASSLLAKPYEQYF. In nucleotides, the CDR3 is TGTGCCAGCAGTTTACTAGCGAAACCCTACGAGCAGTACTTC.